Here is one T cell receptor (beta chain) with its context. Its cognate antigen is unknown. The record originates from a study of vaccination and CD4 T cells after COVID-19. Study-level information: Median draw time for post-COVID samples was 95 to 110 days post-diagnosis (range 35 to 161). Study-wide results and limits: Looking at convalescent patients, a median roughly 90% of reactive clones were present only post-vaccination.

CDR3 length: 16 residues. The ends lost 3 bases at V and 2 bases at J; junction bases unmatched: 10. Germline CDR1 reads WSHSY; CDR2 reads SAAADI. Researchers used the Oncomine TCR Beta short-read assay to sequence DNA from cultured CD4+ T cells. Investigators obtained genomic DNA by extraction from cultured CD4+ T cells. TCRdb reprocessed the PCR reads with MiXCR, giving one entry per CDR3 protein. This sample has about 15,000 distinct CDR3 sequences, with 50% to 55% found just once. Treatment denoted: approximately 11-day PBMC culture with coronavirus spike peptide pools or control peptides (ViraFEST assay). Wells that each held 1.5 million to 2 million PBMCs were cultured with 8.5 to 10 IU/ml IL-2 and about 10 ug/ml peptide pools.

The TCR was taken from a human donor who had recovered from COVID-19. The chain links TRBV10-2 to TRBJ2-7, with 7 nucleotides matching TRBD1. Sequenced sample: CD4+ T cells from blood, cultured in vitro. The DNA for the CDR3 is TGCGCCAGCAGTGATCCGGCCAGGGGGTATGCCTACGAGCAGTACTTC. The encoded protein is CASSDPARGYAYEQYF.